This passage covers 5 T cell receptor beta chains from one sample sequenced in a study of beta chain features in type 1 diabetes. Isolated RNA was reverse transcribed in full, so expressed TCRB transcripts were sequenced. Sequencing used immunoSEQ multiplex PCR; TCRdb keeps in-frame clones, though not all of them. The sample contains roughly 500,000 clones, over 10% of which appear only once. Material: naive CD4+ T cells from blood. The receptors were sampled from a woman between 18 and 29 years old in good health.

This chain links TRBV18 with TRBJ2-1, with D perhaps TRBD2 (5 bases). The V end was cut by 6 bases, the J end by 12 bases, with 15 bases between. Germline V CDR1 and CDR2: KGHSH, LQKENI. CDR3 size: 12 residues. The CDR3 sequence: CASSLLGLGQFF. The DNA for the CDR3 is TGTGCCAGCTCTCTCCTCGGACTCGGGCAGTTCTTC.

The sample holds a few counts of this clone. The genes are TRBV4-3 and TRBJ1-2; D gene uncertain. Trimming shortened V by 1 base and J by 4 bases, and 10 bases separated the two germline ends. Germline CDR1 and CDR2: LGHNA and YSLEER. This CDR3 region has 14 residues. The CDR3 bases are TGCGCCAGCAGCCAAGCGGGAGAGTTCTATGGCTACACCTTC. Translating gives CASSQAGEFYGYTF.

This clone was recorded a few times. The chain has TRBV4-1 and TRBJ2-3; D perhaps matches TRBD2 (6 bases). Germline assignment: CDR1 MGHRA and CDR2 YSYEKL. With 0 bases removed from V and 5 bases from J, the gap between germline ends came to 12 bases. This CDR3 comprises 15 residues. CDR3 coding DNA: TGCGCCAGCAGCCAAGATGGCCGGGGAGGAGATACGCAGTATTTT. Encoded protein: CASSQDGRGGDTQYF.

The sample holds a few counts of this clone. This sequence joins TRBV12-5 and TRBJ2-3; the D is unclear. The CDR3 consists of 11 residues. V shed 0 bases and J shed 5 bases, with 0 bases lying between them. Germline V lookup: CDR1 LGHNT, CDR2 FRNRAP. For the CDR3, the DNA is TGTGCTAGTGGTTTGGTAGATACGCAGTATTTT. It translates to CASGLVDTQYF.

This clone was detected only a few times. This rearrangement joins TRBV29-1 to TRBJ2-3; D call uncertain. The germline gives CDR1 SQVTM, CDR2 ANQGSEA. V lost 4 bases and J lost 4, with 3 bases in between. The CDR3 consists of 10 residues. CDR3 region: CSVASDTQYF. In nucleotides, the CDR3 is TGCAGCGTTGCGTCAGATACGCAGTATTTT.